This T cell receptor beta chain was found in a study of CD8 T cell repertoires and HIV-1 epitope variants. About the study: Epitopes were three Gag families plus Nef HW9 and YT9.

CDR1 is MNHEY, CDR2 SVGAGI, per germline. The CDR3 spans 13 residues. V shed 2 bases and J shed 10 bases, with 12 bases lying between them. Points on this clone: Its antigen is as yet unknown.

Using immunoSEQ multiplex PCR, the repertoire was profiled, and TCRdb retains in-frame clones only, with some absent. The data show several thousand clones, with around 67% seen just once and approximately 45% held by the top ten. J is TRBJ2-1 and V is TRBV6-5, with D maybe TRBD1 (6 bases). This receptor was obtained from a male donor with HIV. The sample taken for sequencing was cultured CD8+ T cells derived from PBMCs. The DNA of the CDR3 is TGTGCCAGCAGTTACGTGGACAGCCGGGAGCAGTTCTTC. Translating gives CASSYVDSREQFF.